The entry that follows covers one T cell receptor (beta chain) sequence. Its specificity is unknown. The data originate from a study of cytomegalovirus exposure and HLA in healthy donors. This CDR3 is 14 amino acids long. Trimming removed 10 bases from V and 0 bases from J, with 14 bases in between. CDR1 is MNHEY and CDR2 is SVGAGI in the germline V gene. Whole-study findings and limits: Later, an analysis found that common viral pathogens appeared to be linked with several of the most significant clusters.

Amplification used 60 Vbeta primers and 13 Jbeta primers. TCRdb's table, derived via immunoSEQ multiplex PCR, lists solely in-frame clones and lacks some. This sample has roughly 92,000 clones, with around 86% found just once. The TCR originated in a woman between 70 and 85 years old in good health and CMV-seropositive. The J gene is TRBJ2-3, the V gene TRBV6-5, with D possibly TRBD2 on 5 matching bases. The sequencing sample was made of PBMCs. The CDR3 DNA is TGTGCCACCTCTGGAGGACGTAGCACAGATACGCAGTATTTT. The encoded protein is CATSGGRSTDTQYF.